This T cell receptor beta chain emerged from a study of blood T cell repertoires in COVID-19. Sequencing was performed with immunoSEQ multiplex PCR; in TCRdb, only in-frame clones are kept and a portion is missing. The sample holds about 120,000 clones; roughly 89% are singletons and the top ten take roughly 4%. Trimming pared 5 bases from V and 4 bases from J, leaving 14 bases between. This CDR3 spans 14 amino acids. The germline CDR1 and CDR2 sequences are LNHDA and SQIVND (reference sequence). This TCR came from a man aged 40-49 years with acute or convalescent COVID-19. J is TRBJ1-1 and V is TRBV19; maybe TRBD1 (5 bases). Input material: peripheral blood. CDR3 DNA sequence: TGTGCCAGTAGTCCCCCGGGCAGGGCCACTGAAGCTTTCTTT. Its translation: CASSPPGRATEAFF.